The 3 T cell receptor beta chains given below trace back to one sample, sequenced in a study of blood T cell repertoires in COVID-19. Produced via immunoSEQ multiplex PCR; TCRdb's table is partial and in-frame only. This table has roughly 140,000 clones, nearly 85% appearing once. Source material: PBMCs or T cells enriched from blood (not recorded which). Receptors originate from a man between 50 and 59 years old in a cohort exposed to, infected with or recovered from COVID-19 (not recorded which).

This chain uses TRBV5-1 with TRBJ2-5, with D possibly TRBD2 on 5 matching bases. The CDR3 runs to 14 residues. CDR1 is SGHRS and CDR2 is YFSETQ in the germline V gene. Trimming stripped 0 bases from V and 7 bases from J, with 13 bases between. The CDR3 region has the DNA TGCGCCAGCAGCTTGGGGCCCTCCGCGGGGACCCAGTACTTC. This encodes CASSLGPSAGTQYF.

The chain joins TRBV11-2 to TRBJ1-1; 7 nucleotides match TRBD1. Germline CDR1 reads SGHAT; CDR2 reads FQNNGV. V was pared by 8 bases and J by 5 bases, with 2 bases of the junction left unmatched. The CDR3 is made up of 11 amino acids. Here the CDR3 reads CASLQGTEAFF. The CDR3 DNA reads as TGTGCCAGCTTACAGGGGACTGAAGCTTTCTTT.

The chain has TRBV7-2 and TRBJ2-7; D may be TRBD1 (6 bases). The CDR3 is 13 residues long. Between the trimmed V and J ends, which lost 2 bases and 6 bases, there was a span of 11 bases. Germline lookup yields CDR1 SGHTA and CDR2 FQGNSA. The CDR3 DNA reads TGTGCCAGCAGCTTACCAGGGGCCCTCGAGCAGTACTTC. It translates to CASSLPGALEQYF.